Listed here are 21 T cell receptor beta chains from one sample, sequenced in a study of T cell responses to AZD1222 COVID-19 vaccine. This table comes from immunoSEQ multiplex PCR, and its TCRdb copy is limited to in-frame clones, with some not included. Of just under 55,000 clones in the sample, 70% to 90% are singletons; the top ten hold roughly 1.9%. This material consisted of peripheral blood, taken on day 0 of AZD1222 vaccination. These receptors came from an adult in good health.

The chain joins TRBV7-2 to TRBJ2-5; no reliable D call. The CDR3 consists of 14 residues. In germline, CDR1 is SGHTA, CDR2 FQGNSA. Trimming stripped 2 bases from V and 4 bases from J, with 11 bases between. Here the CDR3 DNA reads TGTGCCAGCAGCTTAATGTCCGGCCGAGAGACCCAGTACTTC. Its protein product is CASSLMSGRETQYF.

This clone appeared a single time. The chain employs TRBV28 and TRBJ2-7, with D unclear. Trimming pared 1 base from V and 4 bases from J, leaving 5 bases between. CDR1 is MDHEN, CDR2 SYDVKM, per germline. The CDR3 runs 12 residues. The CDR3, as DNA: TGTGCCAGCAGTTTATATCAGTACGAGCAGTACTTC. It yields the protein CASSLYQYEQYF.

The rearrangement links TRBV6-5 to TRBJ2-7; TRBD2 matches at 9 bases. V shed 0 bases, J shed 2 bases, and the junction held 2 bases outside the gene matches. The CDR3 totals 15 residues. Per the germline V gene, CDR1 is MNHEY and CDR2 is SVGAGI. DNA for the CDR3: TGTGCCAGCAGTTACTCGGGACTAGCTCCCTACGAGCAGTACTTC. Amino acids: CASSYSGLAPYEQYF.

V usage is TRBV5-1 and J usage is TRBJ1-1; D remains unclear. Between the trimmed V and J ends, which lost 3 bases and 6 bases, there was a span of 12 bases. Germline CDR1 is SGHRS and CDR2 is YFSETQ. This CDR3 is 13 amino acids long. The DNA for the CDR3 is TGCGCCAGCAGCTCCGAACAGCAGGCTGAAGCTTTCTTT. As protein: CASSSEQQAEAFF. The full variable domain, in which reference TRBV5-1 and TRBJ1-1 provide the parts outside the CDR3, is KAGVTQTPRYLIKTRGQQVTLSCSPISGHRSVSWYQQTPGQGLQFLFEYFSETQRNKGNFPGRFSGRQFSNSRSEMNVSTLELGDSALYLCASSSEQQAEAFFGQGTRLTVV.

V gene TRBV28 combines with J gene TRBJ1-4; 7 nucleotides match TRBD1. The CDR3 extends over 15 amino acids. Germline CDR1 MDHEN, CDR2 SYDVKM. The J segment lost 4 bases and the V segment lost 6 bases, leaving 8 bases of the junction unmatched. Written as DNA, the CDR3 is TGTGCCAGCAGCTTACTGGACAGGCTTAATGAAAAACTGTTTTTT. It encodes CASSLLDRLNEKLFF.

DNA for the CDR3: TGTGCCAGCAGCCAATTTGAGGCTATGAACACTGAAGCTTTCTTT. Residues: CASSQFEAMNTEAFF. The chain is built from TRBV7-2 and TRBJ1-1; D remains ambiguous. The length of the CDR3 is 15 residues. V was clipped by 5 bases and J by 0 bases, with 13 bases between them. Germline values: CDR1 SGHTA, CDR2 FQGNSA.

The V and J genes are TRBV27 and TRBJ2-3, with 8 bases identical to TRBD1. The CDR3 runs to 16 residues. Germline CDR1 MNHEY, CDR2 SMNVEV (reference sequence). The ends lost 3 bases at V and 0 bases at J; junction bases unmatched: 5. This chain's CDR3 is CASSFAGGLSTDTQYF. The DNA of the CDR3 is TGTGCCAGCAGTTTCGCAGGGGGCCTGAGCACAGATACGCAGTATTTT.

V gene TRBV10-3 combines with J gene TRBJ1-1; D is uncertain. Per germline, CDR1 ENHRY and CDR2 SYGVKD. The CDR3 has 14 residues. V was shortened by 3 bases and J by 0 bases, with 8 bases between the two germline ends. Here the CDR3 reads CAISEQGMNTEAFF. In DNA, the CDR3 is TGTGCCATCAGTGAACAAGGGATGAACACTGAAGCTTTCTTT.

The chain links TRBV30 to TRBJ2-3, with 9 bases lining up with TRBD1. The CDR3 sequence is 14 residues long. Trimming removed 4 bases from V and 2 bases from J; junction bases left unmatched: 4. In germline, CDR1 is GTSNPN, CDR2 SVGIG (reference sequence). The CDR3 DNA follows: TGTGCCTGGACCCGACAGGGGGACACAGATACGCAGTATTTT. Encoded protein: CAWTRQGDTDTQYF.

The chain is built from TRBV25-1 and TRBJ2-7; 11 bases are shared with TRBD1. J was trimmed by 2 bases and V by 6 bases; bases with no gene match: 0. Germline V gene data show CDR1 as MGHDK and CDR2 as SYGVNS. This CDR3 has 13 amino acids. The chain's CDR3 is CASRGQGAYEQYF. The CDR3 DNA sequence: TGTGCCAGCAGGGGACAGGGGGCCTACGAGCAGTACTTC.

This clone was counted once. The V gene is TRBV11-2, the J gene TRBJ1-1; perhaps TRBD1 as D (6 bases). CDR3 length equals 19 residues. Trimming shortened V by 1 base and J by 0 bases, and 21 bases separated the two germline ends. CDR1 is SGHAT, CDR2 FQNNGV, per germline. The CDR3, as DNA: TGTGCCAGCAGCTTAGCGAGTGGAGTGACAGGACGAATGAACACTGAAGCTTTCTTT. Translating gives CASSLASGVTGRMNTEAFF.

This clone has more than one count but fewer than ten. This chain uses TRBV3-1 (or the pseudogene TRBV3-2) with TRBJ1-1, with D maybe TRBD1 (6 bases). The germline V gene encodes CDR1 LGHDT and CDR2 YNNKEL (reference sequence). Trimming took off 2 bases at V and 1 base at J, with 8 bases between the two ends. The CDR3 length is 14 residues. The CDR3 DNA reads TGTGCCAGCAGCCAACCGGACAGGAACACTGAAGCTTTCTTT. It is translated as CASSQPDRNTEAFF.

CDR3 sequence (DNA): TGTGCCAGCAGCCTCACCCACCAGACTGAAGCTTTCTTT. Protein product: CASSLTHQTEAFF. This sequence joins TRBV6-4 and TRBJ1-1, with no clear D. Trimming cost V 6 bases and J 5 bases, with 13 bases left between them. CDR1 and CDR2 from the germline V gene are MRHNA and SNTAGT. The CDR3 length is 13 residues.

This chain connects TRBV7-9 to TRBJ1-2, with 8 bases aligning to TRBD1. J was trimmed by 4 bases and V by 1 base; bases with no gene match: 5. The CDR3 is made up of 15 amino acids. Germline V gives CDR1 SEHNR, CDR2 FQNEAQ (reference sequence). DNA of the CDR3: TGTGCCAGCAGCTTAGGGCAGGGGGCCATCTATGGCTACACCTTC. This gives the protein CASSLGQGAIYGYTF.

The CDR3 DNA reads as TGTGCCAGCAGCAGCCGGGACAGGGGGCCCAACTTCTACGAGCAGTACTTC. This translates into CASSSRDRGPNFYEQYF. The J gene is TRBJ2-7, the V gene TRBV11-2, with 12 bases identical to TRBD1. With V trimmed by 5 bases and J by 3 bases, 11 bases remained unmatched. Germline loops: CDR1 SGHAT, CDR2 FQNNGV. The CDR3 covers 17 residues.

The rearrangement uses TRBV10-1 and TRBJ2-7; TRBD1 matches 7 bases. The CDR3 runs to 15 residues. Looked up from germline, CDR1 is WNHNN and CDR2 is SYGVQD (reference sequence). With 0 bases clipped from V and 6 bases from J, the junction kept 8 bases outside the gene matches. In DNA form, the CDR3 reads TGCGCCAGCAGTGAGTCCGGGACAGTCAATGGCGAGCAGTACTTC. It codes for CASSESGTVNGEQYF.

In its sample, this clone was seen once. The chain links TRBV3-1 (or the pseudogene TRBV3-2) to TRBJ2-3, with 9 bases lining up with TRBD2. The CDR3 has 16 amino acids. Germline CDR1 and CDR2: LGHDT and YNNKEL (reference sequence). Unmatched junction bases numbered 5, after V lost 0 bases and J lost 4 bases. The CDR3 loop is CASSQDGAGGSDTQYF. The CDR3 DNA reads TGTGCCAGCAGCCAAGATGGAGCGGGAGGATCAGATACGCAGTATTTT.

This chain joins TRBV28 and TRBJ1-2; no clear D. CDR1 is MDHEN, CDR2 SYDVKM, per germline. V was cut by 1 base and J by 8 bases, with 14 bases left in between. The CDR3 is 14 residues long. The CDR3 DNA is TGTGCCAGCAGTTTATTCGTCCCGTTCGAAGGCTACACCTTC. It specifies CASSLFVPFEGYTF.

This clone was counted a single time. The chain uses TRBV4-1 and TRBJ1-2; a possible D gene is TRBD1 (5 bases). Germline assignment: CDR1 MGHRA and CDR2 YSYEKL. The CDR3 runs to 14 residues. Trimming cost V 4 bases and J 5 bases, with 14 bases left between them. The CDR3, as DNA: TGCGCCAGCAGCCCCCCAAGAGGGGATTATGGCTACACCTTC. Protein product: CASSPPRGDYGYTF.

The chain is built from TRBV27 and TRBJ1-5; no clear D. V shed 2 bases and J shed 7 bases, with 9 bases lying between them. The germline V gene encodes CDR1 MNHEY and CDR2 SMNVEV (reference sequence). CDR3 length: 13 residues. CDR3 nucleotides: TGTGCCAGCAGTTTAGGAGGTCCGCAGCCCCAGCATTTT. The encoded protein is CASSLGGPQPQHF.

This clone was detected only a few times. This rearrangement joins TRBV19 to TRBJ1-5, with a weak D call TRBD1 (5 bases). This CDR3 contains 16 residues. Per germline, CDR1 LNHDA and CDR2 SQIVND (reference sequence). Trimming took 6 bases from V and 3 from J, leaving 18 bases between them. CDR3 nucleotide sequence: TGTGCCAGTAGAGGGACTTTGGGGCTCCCCAATCAGCCCCAGCATTTT. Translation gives CASRGTLGLPNQPQHF.